The 10 T cell receptor beta chains given below trace back to one sample, sequenced in a study of T cell responses to AZD1222 COVID-19 vaccine. Assay: immunoSEQ multiplex PCR; the TCRdb copy retains only in-frame clones and omits some. The sample carries approximately 140,000 clones, around 90% recorded once. Sequencing used peripheral blood, obtained on day 0 of AZD1222 vaccination. These receptors all stem from an adult in good health.

The chain links TRBV19 to TRBJ1-6; D gene unclear. V gave up 1 base and J gave up 15 bases, with 10 bases separating them. The germline V gene encodes CDR1 LNHDA and CDR2 SQIVND (reference sequence). The CDR3 is 12 residues long. CDR3 sequence: CASSIGSQRLHF. The CDR3 bases are TGTGCCAGTAGTATAGGGAGCCAACGCCTCCACTTT.

The gene calls are TRBV19 and TRBJ2-3, with 9 bases lining up with TRBD2. Germline trimming cut 7 bases from V and 6 bases from J; bases unmatched to any gene: 14. Per germline, CDR1 LNHDA and CDR2 SQIVND (reference sequence). This CDR3 is built from 16 residues. The CDR3: CASTPVGGGALDTQYF. CDR3 in DNA: TGTGCCAGTACCCCGGTAGGCGGGGGGGCGCTTGATACGCAGTATTTT.

The genes are TRBV2 and TRBJ2-7, with 9 nucleotides matching TRBD2. This CDR3 comprises 15 residues. V dropped 6 bases and J dropped 2; count of bases not matched to a gene: 8. Per germline, CDR1 SNHLY and CDR2 FYNNEI. The CDR3 DNA reads TGTGCCAGCAGGTCGGGTCTAGCGGGGACCTACGAGCAGTACTTC. Protein product: CASRSGLAGTYEQYF.

This clone was detected only a few times. The chain uses TRBV11-2 and TRBJ2-1; D is possibly TRBD2 (6 bases). Germline values: CDR1 SGHAT, CDR2 FQNNGV. The CDR3 loop spans 15 amino acids. The ends were cut back, 0 bases at V and 4 bases at J, with 10 bases in the middle. The CDR3 region is CASSLDLSGYNEQFF. Written as DNA, the CDR3 is TGTGCCAGCAGCTTAGATCTCAGCGGGTACAATGAGCAGTTCTTC.

The genes are TRBV29-1 and TRBJ1-1; D ambiguous. The CDR3 runs 11 residues. Germline loops: CDR1 SQVTM, CDR2 ANQGSEA. The germline V and J ends were trimmed by 3 bases and 0 bases, with 2 bases remaining between them. The CDR3 region has the DNA TGCAGCGTTGACATGAACACTGAAGCTTTCTTT. Its translation is CSVDMNTEAFF. The whole variable domain, filled in from reference TRBV29-1 and TRBJ1-1, reads SAVISQKPSRDICQRGTSLTIQCQVDSQVTMMFWYRQQPGQSLTLIATANQGSEATYESGFVIDKFPISRPNLTFSTLTVSNMSPEDSSIYLCSVDMNTEAFFGQGTRLTVV.

This chain uses TRBV13 with TRBJ1-3; maybe TRBD1 (6 bases). The V end was cut by 1 base, the J end by 4 bases, with 14 bases between. Germline V gives CDR1 PRHDT, CDR2 FYEKMQ (reference sequence). This CDR3 has 16 amino acids. The CDR3, as DNA: TGTGCCAGCAGCTTAGCCCCCCCGACAGGAGGAAACACCATATATTTT. Translated: CASSLAPPTGGNTIYF.

V gene TRBV7-3 combines with J gene TRBJ1-2, with a possible D match to TRBD1 (6 bases). V gave up 5 bases and J gave up 0 bases, with 13 bases separating them. The CDR3 has 15 amino acids. Germline loops: CDR1 SGHTA, CDR2 FQGTGA. The DNA of the CDR3 is TGTGCCAGCAGCAACCCAGGGGATGCTAACTATGGCTACACCTTC. Translated, it gives CASSNPGDANYGYTF.

The chain has TRBV4-1 and TRBJ2-7; no definite D call. Deletions cut 1 base from V and 7 bases from J, with 17 bases between. The CDR3 sequence is 15 residues long. The germline V gene encodes CDR1 MGHRA and CDR2 YSYEKL. Here the CDR3 reads CASSQGAHTFMEQYF. Written as DNA, the CDR3 is TGCGCCAGCAGCCAAGGGGCACACACGTTTATGGAGCAGTACTTC.

V is TRBV6-2 or TRBV6-3 and J is TRBJ2-7; 7 nucleotides align to TRBD1. V shed 5 bases and J 7 bases; nucleotides not matched to a gene: 11. CDR1 is MNHEY and CDR2 is SVGEGT in the germline V gene. CDR3 length: 14 amino acids. The CDR3 DNA is TGTGCCAGCAGTACTCCCACAGGGGTGGGGGAGCAGTACTTC. This sequence encodes CASSTPTGVGEQYF.

This chain uses TRBV18 with TRBJ1-2; D gene unclear. The CDR3 sequence is 15 residues long. Deletions cut 5 bases from V and 6 bases from J, with 19 bases between. The V gene's germline CDR1 is KGHSH and CDR2 LQKENI. The CDR3: CASSFIVRAGNGYTF. In DNA form, the CDR3 reads TGTGCCAGCTCATTTATCGTAAGGGCCGGCAATGGCTACACCTTC.